The sequence of this TCR beta chain was determined in a study of blood T cells in healthy people across ages. At the level of the study: Through template switching, about one barcoded beta molecule was captured per two T cells, as measured in model experiments. Overall study findings and caveats: Nothing was known about donor CMV status, and this possibly confounded expanded clonotype changes.

Concerning this clonotype itself: Its cognate antigen is unknown.

The CDR3 runs to 18 residues. The V end lost 1 base, the J end lost 2 bases, and 18 bases lay between the germline ends. Germline CDR1 and CDR2: MGHRA and YSYEKL. A second roughly 6 to 11 cycle PCR used barcoded and J-beta primers. Each single sample gave us at least 3 million CDR3-containing paired-end reads. TCRdb reprocessed the 5' RACE reads via MiXCR and lists one record per CDR3 protein. The sample holds 1,500,000 or so distinct CDR3 sequences; approximately 63% are singletons and the top ten take 6.5% to 8%. Per-sample PBMC isolation yielded at least 6 million cells. The genes are TRBV4-1 and TRBJ2-1, with D possibly matching TRBD1 (6 bases). The sequenced sample consisted of blood. The source is a man aged 18 to 30 in good health. For the CDR3, the DNA is TGCGCCAGCAGCCAAGGTCGGAGAGGGGGTAGGCCCTACAATGAGCAGTTCTTC. The encoded protein is CASSQGRRGGRPYNEQFF.